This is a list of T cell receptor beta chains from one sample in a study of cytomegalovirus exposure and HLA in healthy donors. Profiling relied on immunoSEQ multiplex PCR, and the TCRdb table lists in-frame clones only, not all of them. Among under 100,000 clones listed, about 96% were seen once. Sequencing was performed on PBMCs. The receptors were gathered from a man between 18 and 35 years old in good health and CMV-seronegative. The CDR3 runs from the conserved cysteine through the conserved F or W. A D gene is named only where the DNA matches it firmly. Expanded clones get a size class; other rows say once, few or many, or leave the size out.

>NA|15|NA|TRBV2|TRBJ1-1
TGTGCCAGCAATGCTTGGACTCCGCAAAACACTGAAGCTTTCTTT
CASNAWTPQNTEAFF
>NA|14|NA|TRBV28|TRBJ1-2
TGTGCCAGCAGTTTATCGGGGGGCTGGTATGGCTACACCTTC
CASSLSGGWYGYTF
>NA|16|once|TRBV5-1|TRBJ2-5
TGCGCCAGCAGCTGGGGACAAACGCTACCCCAAGAGACCCAGTACTTC
CASSWGQTLPQETQYF
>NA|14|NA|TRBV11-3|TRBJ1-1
TGTGCCAGCAGCTCAAACAGAATGAACACTGAAGCTTTCTTT
CASSSNRMNTEAFF
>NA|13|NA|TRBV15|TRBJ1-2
TGTGCCACCAGTACAGGGTCATACTATGGCTACACCTTC
CATSTGSYYGYTF
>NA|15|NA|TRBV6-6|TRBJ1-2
TGTGCCAGCATCCGCCCAGAATCGTCTAACTATGGCTACACCTTC
CASIRPESSNYGYTF
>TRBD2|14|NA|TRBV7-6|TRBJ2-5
TGTGCCAGCAGCTACCCTAGCGGCCAAGAGACCCAGTACTTC
CASSYPSGQETQYF
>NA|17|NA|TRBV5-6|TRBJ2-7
TGTGCCAGCAGCTTGGACAGCCACGGGGTGCGCTCCTACGAGCAGTACTTC
CASSLDSHGVRSYEQYF
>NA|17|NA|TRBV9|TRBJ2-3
TGTGCCAGCAGCGTATCCCTGGTGGGCGGGAAGACAGATACGCAGTATTTT
CASSVSLVGGKTDTQYF
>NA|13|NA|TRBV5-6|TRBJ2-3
TGTGCCAGCAGCTTTCAGTTCACAGATACGCAGTATTTT
CASSFQFTDTQYF
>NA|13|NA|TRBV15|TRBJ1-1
TGTGCCACCAGCAGAGATCTTTGGAGTGAAGCTTTCTTT
CATSRDLWSEAFF
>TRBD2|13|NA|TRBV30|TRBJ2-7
TGTGCCTGGACCCCGCGGGAGTCCTACGAGCAGTACTTC
CAWTPRESYEQYF
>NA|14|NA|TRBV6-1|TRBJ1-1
TGTGCCAGCAGTTCTGACCCGGGGGTCACTGAAGCTTTCTTT
CASSSDPGVTEAFF
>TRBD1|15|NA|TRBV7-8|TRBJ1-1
TGTGCCAGCAGACCGACAGGGGGCTGGGGCACTGAAGCTTTCTTT
CASRPTGGWGTEAFF
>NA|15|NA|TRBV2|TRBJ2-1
TGTGCCAGCAGTGGCTCGGGTAGCTCCTACAATGAGCAGTTCTTC
CASSGSGSSYNEQFF
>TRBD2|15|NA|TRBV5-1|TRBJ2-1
TGCGCCAGCAGCTTCCCGGGACTACTTAACGATGAGCAGTTCTTC
CASSFPGLLNDEQFF
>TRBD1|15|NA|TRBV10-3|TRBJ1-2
TGTGCCATCAGTGACCAGGGGGCAACTAACTATGGCTACACCTTC
CAISDQGATNYGYTF
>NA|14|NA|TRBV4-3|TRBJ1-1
TGCGCCAGCAGCCAAGCAGGTTTCAGGGTAGGGGCTTTCTTT
CASSQAGFRVGAFF
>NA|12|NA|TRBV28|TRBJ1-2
TGTGCCAGTTCGAGACAGGTGGCTGGCTACACCTTC
CASSRQVAGYTF
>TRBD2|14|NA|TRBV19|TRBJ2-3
TGTGCCAGCAGCACCGGGGACTACACAGATACGCAGTATTTT
CASSTGDYTDTQYF
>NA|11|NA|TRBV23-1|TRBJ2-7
TGCGCCAGCAGGCACAGCTACGAGCAGTACTTC
CASRHSYEQYF
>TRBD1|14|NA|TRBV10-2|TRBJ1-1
TGCGCCACTAAAACCGGGACAGGGTCTTCTGAAGCTTTCTTT
CATKTGTGSSEAFF
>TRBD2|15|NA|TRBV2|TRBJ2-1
TGTGCCAGCAGTGTTGAGGTAGCGGGAAGCAATGAGCAGTTCTTC
CASSVEVAGSNEQFF
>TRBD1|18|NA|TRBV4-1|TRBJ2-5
TGCGCCAGCAGCCAAGGGCGCGCCAGGGGGCGATCACAAGAGACCCAGTACTTC
CASSQGRARGRSQETQYF
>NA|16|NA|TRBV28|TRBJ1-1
TGTGCCAGCACAGGGATAAGTTGGGGCATGAACACTGAAGCTTTCTTT
CASTGISWGMNTEAFF
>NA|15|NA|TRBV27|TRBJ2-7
TGTGCCAGCAGTTTAACACGGGAGAGGCCCCACGAGCAGTACTTC
CASSLTRERPHEQYF